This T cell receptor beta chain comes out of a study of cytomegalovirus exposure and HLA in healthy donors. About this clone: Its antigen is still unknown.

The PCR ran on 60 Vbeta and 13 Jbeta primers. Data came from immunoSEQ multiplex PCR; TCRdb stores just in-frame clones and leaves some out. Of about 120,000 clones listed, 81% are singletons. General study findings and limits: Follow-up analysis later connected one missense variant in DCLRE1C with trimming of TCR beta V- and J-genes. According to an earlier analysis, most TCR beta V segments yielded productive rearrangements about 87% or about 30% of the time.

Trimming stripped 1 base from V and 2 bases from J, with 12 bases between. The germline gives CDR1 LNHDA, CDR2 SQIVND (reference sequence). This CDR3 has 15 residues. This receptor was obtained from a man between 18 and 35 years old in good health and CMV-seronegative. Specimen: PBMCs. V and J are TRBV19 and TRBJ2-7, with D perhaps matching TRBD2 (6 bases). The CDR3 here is CASSIGPRGTYEQYF. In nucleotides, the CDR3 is TGTGCCAGTAGTATAGGACCCCGGGGGACCTACGAGCAGTACTTC. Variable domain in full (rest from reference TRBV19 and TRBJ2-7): DGGITQSPKYLFRKEGQNVTLSCEQNLNHDAMYWYRQDPGQGLRLIYYSQIVNDFQKGDIAEGYSVSREKKESFPLTVTSAQKNPTAFYLCASSIGPRGTYEQYFGPGTRLTVT.